The source of this T cell receptor beta chain is a study of cytomegalovirus exposure and HLA in healthy donors. Overall study context: In an earlier analysis, around 120 million unique TCR beta sequences were found from some 180 million T cells.

Donors consisted of healthy bone marrow donors. Study findings and constraints: Researchers catalogued over 150 TCR beta chains as cytomegalovirus-associated. Sequences of the TCR beta chain were said to predict the HLA-A and HLA-B alleles of most subjects accurately.

The V gene's germline CDR1 is SGDLS and CDR2 YYNGEE. Trimming stripped 6 bases from V and 0 bases from J, with 10 bases between. The CDR3 loop spans 14 amino acids. A note on this clone: Its antigen is still unknown.

A multiplex PCR was run with 60 Vbeta primers and 13 Jbeta primers. TCRdb's table, derived via immunoSEQ multiplex PCR, lists solely in-frame clones and lacks some. The repertoire holds fewer than 150,000 clones, with around 77% as singletons. This chain connects TRBV9 to TRBJ2-1, with D maybe TRBD1 (5 bases). This TCR derives from a man in his fifties in good health and CMV-seronegative. The sequenced material came from PBMCs. The CDR3 bases are TGTGCCAGCAACCAGGGAAGCTCCTACAATGAGCAGTTCTTC. It is translated as CASNQGSSYNEQFF.